A single sample is the source of the 32 T cell receptor beta chains below, sequenced in a study of blood T cell repertoires in COVID-19. The assay was immunoSEQ multiplex PCR, and TCRdb's table has in-frame clones only and misses some. The data hold about 42,000 clones, with around nine tenths observed a single time. The sample was peripheral blood. These receptors were obtained from a human donor in a cohort sampled during active COVID-19.

This clone has only one observation. The chain couples TRBV18 to TRBJ2-5; possible D gene TRBD1, 6 bases. CDR3 size: 18 residues. V lost 0 bases to trimming and J lost 2 bases, with 19 bases between them. Germline CDR1 KGHSH, CDR2 LQKENI. The CDR3 sequence is CASSPPELQADRQETQYF. As DNA, the CDR3 is TGTGCCAGCTCACCACCGGAACTTCAGGCGGACAGACAAGAGACCCAGTACTTC.

About this clone itself: Other DNA sequences of this sample code for an identical CDR3. CDR3 loop: CASSPDSGGYGYTF. CDR3 sequence (DNA): TGTGCCAGCAGCCCGGACAGTGGTGGCTATGGCTACACCTTC. This chain links TRBV5-5 with TRBJ1-2; TRBD1 might be the D (6 bases). The germline gives CDR1 SGHKS, CDR2 YYEKEE (reference sequence). Deletions cut 4 bases from V and 4 bases from J, with 14 bases between. The CDR3 runs 14 residues. Full variable domain (outside the CDR3, taken from reference TRBV5-5 and TRBJ1-2): DAGVTQSPTHLIKTRGQQVTLRCSPISGHKSVSWYQQVLGQGPQFIFQYYEKEERGRGNFPDRFSARQFPNYSSELNVNALLLGDSALYLCASSPDSGGYGYTFGSGTRLTVV.

The genes are TRBV7-6 and TRBJ2-1, with TRBD2 identical over 9 bases. This CDR3 is 15 amino acids long. Germline assignment: CDR1 SGHVS and CDR2 FNYEAQ. V shed 5 bases and J 7 bases; nucleotides not matched to a gene: 9. The DNA for the CDR3 is TGTGCCAGCAGCAGCATTAGCGGGGGTGGGAATGAGCAGTTCTTC. Translation: CASSSISGGGNEQFF.

J is TRBJ2-1 and V is TRBV27; maybe TRBD2 (6 bases). Deletions cut 6 bases from V and 0 bases from J, with 15 bases between. The V gene's germline CDR1 is MNHEY and CDR2 SMNVEV (reference sequence). The CDR3 loop spans 16 amino acids. The CDR3 loop reads CASSLLGLTSYNEQFF. CDR3 nucleotide sequence: TGTGCCAGCAGCCTACTCGGACTAACCTCCTACAATGAGCAGTTCTTC.

Only one count was recorded for this clone. The V and J genes are TRBV5-1 and TRBJ1-1; 7 positions agree with TRBD1. V was clipped by 3 bases and J by 2 bases; unmatched bases: 4. The CDR3 length is 14 residues. Germline-derived CDR1 and CDR2 are SGHRS and YFSETQ. CDR3 coding DNA: TGCGCCAGCAGCTCCTCAGGGGGTAACACTGAAGCTTTCTTT. This translates into CASSSSGGNTEAFF.

The CDR3 DNA sequence: TGTGCCAGTAGTCTGTCCGGACAGGGGGCTTTCTACGAGCAGTACTTC. Translating it yields CASSLSGQGAFYEQYF. The V gene is TRBV19, the J gene TRBJ2-7; TRBD1 matches 11 bases. The length of the CDR3 is 16 residues. Unmatched junction bases numbered 9, after V lost 5 bases and J lost 3 bases. From germline, CDR1 is LNHDA and CDR2 SQIVND (reference sequence).

This chain links TRBV5-4 with TRBJ2-2; 12 positions match TRBD1. Germline lookup yields CDR1 SGHNT and CDR2 YYREEE (reference sequence). The CDR3 consists of 16 residues. J lost 6 bases, V lost 4 bases, and 7 bases had no gene match. The CDR3 coding sequence is TGTGCCAGCAGCCCGGCGGGACAGGGGGCGGCCGGGGAGCTGTTTTTT. As protein: CASSPAGQGAAGELFF.

The rearrangement links TRBV5-6 to TRBJ2-1; 8 bases agree with TRBD1. There are 16 residues in the CDR3. V was clipped by 1 base and J by 3 bases; unmatched bases: 6. Germline V gene sequence: CDR1 SGHDT, CDR2 YYEEEE. CDR3 nucleotide sequence: TGTGCCAGCAGCTTGCCGAGACAGGGGAACTACAATGAGCAGTTCTTC. Protein: CASSLPRQGNYNEQFF.

This clone has only a few counts. This chain uses TRBV4-2 with TRBJ2-2, with D uncertain. V was trimmed by 0 bases and J by 3 bases, leaving 8 bases between them. Germline V gene lookup returns CDR1 LGHNA and CDR2 YNFKEQ. The CDR3 runs to 15 residues. This chain's CDR3 is CASSQEGGDTGELFF. The DNA of the CDR3 is TGTGCCAGCAGCCAAGAAGGCGGAGACACCGGGGAGCTGTTTTTT.

The chain employs TRBV3-1 (or the pseudogene TRBV3-2) and TRBJ2-3, with a tentative D call TRBD2 (5 bases). The CDR3 totals 17 residues. The V gene lost 0 bases and the J gene lost 0 bases, with 13 bases spanning the gap. The V gene's germline CDR1 is LGHDT and CDR2 YNNKEL (reference sequence). CDR3 sequence: CASSQDSDSTSTDTQYF. The CDR3 DNA is TGTGCCAGCAGCCAAGATTCGGACTCCACTAGCACAGATACGCAGTATTTT.

The V call is TRBV10-1, the J call TRBJ2-1, with D perhaps matching TRBD1 (7 bases). The CDR3 is 17 amino acids. Per germline, CDR1 WNHNN and CDR2 SYGVQD (reference sequence). V shed 10 bases and J shed 4 bases, with 26 bases lying between them. The CDR3 coding sequence is TGCGCCACCAAACCGAAGGAGGGGGCGACGATGTACAATGAGCAGTTCTTC. It yields the protein CATKPKEGATMYNEQFF.

This chain links TRBV20-1 with TRBJ2-7; D gene ambiguous. CDR1 DFQATT and CDR2 SNEGSKA come from the germline V gene (reference sequence). V lost 3 bases to trimming and J lost 6 bases, with 6 bases between them. The CDR3 has 10 residues. The CDR3, as DNA: TGCAGTGCTAGGGGCACCGAGCAGTACTTC. Protein sequence: CSARGTEQYF.

The chain is built from TRBV29-1 and TRBJ2-5; D gene ambiguous. CDR1 is SQVTM and CDR2 is ANQGSEA in the germline V gene. Trimming stripped 4 bases from V and 1 base from J, with 10 bases between. The CDR3 is 13 amino acids. For the CDR3, the DNA is TGCAGCGTTGCTCCCCAGGTCCAAGAGACCCAGTACTTC. Protein product: CSVAPQVQETQYF.

As to this clone: Other DNA sequences in this specimen translate into the identical CDR3. The J gene is TRBJ2-7, the V gene TRBV2, with D tentatively TRBD2 (5 bases). CDR1 SNHLY and CDR2 FYNNEI come from the germline V gene. V lost 10 bases, J lost 2 bases, and 21 bases lay in between. The CDR3 consists of 15 residues. As DNA, the CDR3 is TGTGCCACCGGGGTTGGAGCGGCGAGGGCCTACGAGCAGTACTTC. This encodes CATGVGAARAYEQYF.

The chain recombines TRBV14 with TRBJ1-2; perhaps TRBD1 as D (5 bases). CDR1 SGHDN and CDR2 FVKESK come from the germline V gene. V gave up 6 bases and J gave up 8 bases, with 16 bases separating them. The CDR3 contains 13 residues. Written as DNA, the CDR3 is TGTGCCAGCAGACAACAGGACCGGGGGGGCTACACCTTC. Encoded protein: CASRQQDRGGYTF.

V and J are TRBV5-1 and TRBJ2-7, with 10 bases that match TRBD2. CDR3 length: 15 residues. The V gene's germline CDR1 is SGHRS and CDR2 YFSETQ. After removal of 3 bases from V and 2 bases from J, the junction contained 5 bases not matched to a gene. CDR3 protein: CASSSRTSGAYEQYF. The CDR3 region has the DNA TGCGCCAGCAGCTCGCGTACTAGCGGGGCCTACGAGCAGTACTTC.

The rearrangement uses TRBV25-1 and TRBJ1-1; 7 nucleotides line up with TRBD1. V shed 6 bases, J shed 6 bases, and the junction held 4 bases outside the gene matches. The CDR3 runs to 12 residues. The germline gives CDR1 MGHDK, CDR2 SYGVNS. CDR3 residues: CASRYRGAEAFF. CDR3 nucleotides: TGTGCCAGCAGGTACAGGGGAGCTGAAGCTTTCTTT.

The chain joins TRBV5-1 to TRBJ2-7; D not resolved. The CDR3 consists of 13 residues. Germline V gives CDR1 SGHRS, CDR2 YFSETQ. Trimming shortened V by 4 bases and J by 2 bases, and 10 bases separated the two germline ends. The CDR3 nucleotides are TGCGCCAGCAGCCTCCACTCCACCTACGAGCAGTACTTC. This translates into CASSLHSTYEQYF.

The J gene is TRBJ1-3, the V gene TRBV18; D gene unclear. This CDR3 comprises 18 residues. The germline V gene encodes CDR1 KGHSH and CDR2 LQKENI. V shed 3 bases and J shed 1 base, with 19 bases lying between them. This chain's CDR3 is CASSPTNHERSSGNTIYF. The CDR3 DNA reads as TGTGCCAGCTCACCTACTAACCATGAGCGTTCGTCTGGAAACACCATATATTTT.

The chain is built from TRBV30 and TRBJ2-1, with D tentatively TRBD2 (7 bases). The germline V gene encodes CDR1 GTSNPN and CDR2 SVGIG (reference sequence). With 0 bases removed from V and 9 bases from J, the gap between germline ends came to 18 bases. This CDR3 region has 15 residues. The CDR3 nucleotides are TGTGCCTGGAGTGTCGGGACGAGGAGGGGGGGTGAGCAGTTCTTC. Its translation is CAWSVGTRRGGEQFF. Full variable domain (rest looked up from reference TRBV30 and TRBJ2-1): SQTIHQWPATLVQPVGSPLSLECTVEGTSNPNLYWYRQAAGRGLQLLFYSVGIGQISSEVPQNLSASRPQDRQFILSSKKLLLSDSGFYLCAWSVGTRRGGEQFFGPGTRLTVL.

V usage is TRBV5-4 and J usage is TRBJ2-4; 7 positions agree with TRBD2. The CDR3 runs 15 residues. The germline V gene encodes CDR1 SGHNT and CDR2 YYREEE (reference sequence). The V gene end was trimmed by 3 bases and the J gene end by 8 bases; junction bases not matched to a gene: 11. CDR3 residues: CASSSTSSGWDIQYF. The CDR3, as DNA: TGTGCCAGCAGCTCGACTAGTAGCGGGTGGGACATTCAGTACTTC.

The chain employs TRBV21-1 and TRBJ2-7; the tabulated D call, TRBD1, remains unverified against the DNA. TRBV21-1 is assigned pseudogene status. This CDR3 contains 17 residues. CDR3 sequence: CASPKGPWTGGGYEQYF. The CDR3 DNA is TGTGCCAGCCCCAAAGGCCCTTGGACAGGAGGGGGCTACGAGCAGTACTTC.

The CDR3 DNA follows: TGCGCCAGCACACCGGGACAGGTCGGTAATTCACCCCTCCACTTT. Its translation: CASTPGQVGNSPLHF. This sequence joins TRBV5-1 and TRBJ1-6, with 8 bases matching TRBD1. Trimming took 6 bases from V and 6 from J; bases not matched to a gene: 8. CDR1 is SGHRS, CDR2 YFSETQ, per germline. This CDR3 comprises 15 residues.

This chain joins TRBV19 and TRBJ2-5, with TRBD1 as a possible D gene (6 bases). There are 14 residues in the CDR3. From germline, CDR1 is LNHDA and CDR2 SQIVND (reference sequence). Trimming stripped 3 bases from V and 5 bases from J, with 13 bases between. In nucleotides, the CDR3 is TGTGCCAGTAGTATGAGCAGGGGCTGGGAGACCCAGTACTTC. Protein: CASSMSRGWETQYF.

The chain uses TRBV19 and TRBJ1-1; D may be TRBD1 (6 bases). CDR1 is LNHDA and CDR2 is SQIVND in the germline V gene (reference sequence). The germline V and J ends were trimmed by 6 bases and 6 bases, with 20 bases remaining between them. This CDR3 has 15 residues. The CDR3 DNA reads TGTGCCAGTAGGCCGATTAAAGGACAGCAGGCTGAAGCTTTCTTT. As protein: CASRPIKGQQAEAFF.

The chain employs TRBV4-3 and TRBJ2-1; 11 nucleotides match TRBD2. J lost 9 bases, V lost 0 bases, and 7 bases had no gene match. The V gene's germline CDR1 is LGHNA and CDR2 YSLEER. This CDR3 is 16 amino acids long. CDR3 sequence reads: CASSQDFSGGAAEQFF. CDR3 DNA: TGCGCCAGCAGCCAAGATTTTAGCGGGGGGGCCGCTGAGCAGTTCTTC.

The genes are TRBV14 and TRBJ1-1, with D unclear. The CDR3 spans 13 residues. Trimming pared 2 bases from V and 5 bases from J, leaving 9 bases between. CDR1 and CDR2 from the germline V gene are SGHDN and FVKESK. The CDR3 loop reads CASSQSPRTEAFF. The CDR3 bases are TGTGCCAGCAGCCAAAGTCCTAGGACTGAAGCTTTCTTT.

In DNA, the CDR3 is TGTGCCAGCAGACTAGGACAGGGGGTAGGCACAGATACGCAGTATTTT. This translates into CASRLGQGVGTDTQYF. V is TRBV7-6 and J is TRBJ2-3; 10 bases map to TRBD1. There are 16 residues in the CDR3. V gave up 6 bases and J gave up 1 base; unmatched junction bases: 7. CDR1 and CDR2 from the germline V gene are SGHVS and FNYEAQ. The full variable domain, in which reference TRBV7-6 and TRBJ2-3 provide the parts outside the CDR3, is GAGVSQSPRYKVTKRGQDVALRCDPISGHVSLYWYRQALGQGPEFLTYFNYEAQQDKSGLPNDRFSAERPEGSISTLTIQRTEQRDSAMYRCASRLGQGVGTDTQYFGPGTRLTVL.

The chain links TRBV4-1 to TRBJ2-7; 8 bases line up with TRBD1. Germline trimming cut 0 bases from V and 11 bases from J; bases unmatched to any gene: 18. Germline V lookup: CDR1 MGHRA, CDR2 YSYEKL. This CDR3 spans 17 amino acids. The CDR3 DNA follows: TGCGCCAGCAGCCAAGAACGACTACAGGGGGACGACCTTGTGAAGTACTTC. Its protein product is CASSQERLQGDDLVKYF.

V is TRBV19 and J is TRBJ2-5, with TRBD1 matching 8 bases. Per the germline V gene, CDR1 is LNHDA and CDR2 is SQIVND (reference sequence). V lost 5 bases to trimming and J lost 5 bases; unmatched junction nucleotides: 10. The length of the CDR3 is 15 residues. The CDR3 loop reads CASSPAFQGAETQYF. Here the CDR3 DNA reads TGTGCCAGTAGTCCTGCCTTTCAGGGGGCCGAGACCCAGTACTTC.

The chain recombines TRBV10-1 with TRBJ2-2; 9 bases are a match to TRBD1. The CDR3 length is 19 residues. J lost 2 bases, V lost 6 bases, and 16 bases had no gene match. Germline V lookup: CDR1 WNHNN, CDR2 SYGVQD (reference sequence). This CDR3 reads CASSPRTTGGHTNTGELFF. The CDR3 DNA reads as TGCGCCAGCAGCCCTCGGACTACAGGGGGCCATACAAACACCGGGGAGCTGTTTTTT.

CDR3 sequence: CSAGTTYGYTF. In DNA, the CDR3 is TGCAGCGCTGGGACAACCTATGGCTACACCTTC. The J gene is TRBJ1-2, the V gene TRBV29-1; D perhaps matches TRBD1 (6 bases). Germline V gene data show CDR1 as SQVTM and CDR2 as ANQGSEA. The CDR3 is 11 residues long. The ends were cut back, 7 bases at V and 4 bases at J, with 10 bases in the middle.